The clone carrying this TCR beta chain occurred many times. TCRdb recomputed calls from the 5' RACE reads with MiXCR, one row per CDR3 protein. The data hold roughly 68,000 distinct CDR3 sequences, with 15% to 20% observed a single time. Trimming pared 8 bases from V and 0 bases from J, leaving 20 bases between. The CDR3 runs 16 residues. Germline V gives CDR1 SQVTM, CDR2 ANQGSEA. These data originate in a study of HIV-infected patients and healthy controls. This sequence originates from a human donor in good health. The sequenced sample consisted of CD4+ T cells from blood. This chain links TRBV29-1 with TRBJ1-5, with D perhaps matching TRBD1 (5 bases). CDR3 bases: TGCAGCCGGCCCCCTTTCAGGGCCAGTAGCAATCAGCCCCAGCATTTT. This translates into CSRPPFRASSNQPQHF.